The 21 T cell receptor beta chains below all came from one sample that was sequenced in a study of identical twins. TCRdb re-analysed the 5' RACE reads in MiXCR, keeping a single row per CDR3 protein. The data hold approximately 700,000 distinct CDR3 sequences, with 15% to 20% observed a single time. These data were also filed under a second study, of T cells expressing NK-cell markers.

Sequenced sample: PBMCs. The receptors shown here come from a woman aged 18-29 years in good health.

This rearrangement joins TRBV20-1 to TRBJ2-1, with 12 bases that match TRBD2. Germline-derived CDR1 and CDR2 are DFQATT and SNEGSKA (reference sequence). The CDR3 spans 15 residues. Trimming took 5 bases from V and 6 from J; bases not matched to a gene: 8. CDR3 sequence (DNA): TGCAGTGCTGGGATACTAGCGGGAGGACTCAATGAGCAGTTCTTC. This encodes CSAGILAGGLNEQFF.

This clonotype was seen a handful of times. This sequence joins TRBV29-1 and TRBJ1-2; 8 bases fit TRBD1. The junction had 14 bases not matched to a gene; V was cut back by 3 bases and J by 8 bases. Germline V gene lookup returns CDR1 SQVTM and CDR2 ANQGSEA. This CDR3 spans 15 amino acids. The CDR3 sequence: CSVEITLDRVRGYTF. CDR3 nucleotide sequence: TGCAGCGTTGAGATAACTCTGGACAGGGTGAGGGGCTACACCTTC.

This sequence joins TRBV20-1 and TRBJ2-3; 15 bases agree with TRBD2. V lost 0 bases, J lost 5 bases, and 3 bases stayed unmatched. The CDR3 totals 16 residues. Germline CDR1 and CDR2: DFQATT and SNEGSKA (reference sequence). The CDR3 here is CSARDLGLAGGDTQYF. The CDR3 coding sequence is TGCAGTGCTAGAGATTTGGGACTAGCGGGAGGAGATACGCAGTATTTT.

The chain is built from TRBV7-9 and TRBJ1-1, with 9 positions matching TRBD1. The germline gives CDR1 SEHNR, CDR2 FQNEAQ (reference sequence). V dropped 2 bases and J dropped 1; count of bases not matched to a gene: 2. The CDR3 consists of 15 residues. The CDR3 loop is CASSLKGQGNTEAFF. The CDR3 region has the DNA TGTGCCAGCAGCTTAAAGGGACAGGGGAACACTGAAGCTTTCTTT.

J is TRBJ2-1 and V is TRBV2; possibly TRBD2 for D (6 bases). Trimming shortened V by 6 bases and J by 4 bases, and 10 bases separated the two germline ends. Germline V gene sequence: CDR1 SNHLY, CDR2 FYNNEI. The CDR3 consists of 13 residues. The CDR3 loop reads CASSGGEYNEQFF. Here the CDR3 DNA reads TGTGCCAGCAGCGGGGGAGAATACAATGAGCAGTTCTTC.

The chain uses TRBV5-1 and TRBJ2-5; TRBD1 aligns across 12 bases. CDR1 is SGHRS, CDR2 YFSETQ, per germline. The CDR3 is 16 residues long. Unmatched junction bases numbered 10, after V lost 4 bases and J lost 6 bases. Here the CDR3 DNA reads TGCGCCAGCAGCGCGGGGGGGACAGGGGGCGCGAAGACCCAGTACTTC. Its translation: CASSAGGTGGAKTQYF.

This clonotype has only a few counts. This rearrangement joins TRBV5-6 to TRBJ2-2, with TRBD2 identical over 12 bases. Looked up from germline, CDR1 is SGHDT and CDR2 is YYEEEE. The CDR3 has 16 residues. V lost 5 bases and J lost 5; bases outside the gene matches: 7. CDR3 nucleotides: TGTGCCAGCAGTAACGGACTAGCGGGGAGGACCGGGGAGCTGTTTTTT. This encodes CASSNGLAGRTGELFF.

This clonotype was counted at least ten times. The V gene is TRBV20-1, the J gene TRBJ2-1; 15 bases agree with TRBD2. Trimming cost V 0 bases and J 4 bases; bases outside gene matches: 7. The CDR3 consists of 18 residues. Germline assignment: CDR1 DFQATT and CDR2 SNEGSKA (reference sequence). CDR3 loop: CSARDLGGTSGGYNEQFF. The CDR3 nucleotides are TGCAGTGCTAGAGATCTGGGAGGGACTAGCGGGGGGTACAATGAGCAGTTCTTC.

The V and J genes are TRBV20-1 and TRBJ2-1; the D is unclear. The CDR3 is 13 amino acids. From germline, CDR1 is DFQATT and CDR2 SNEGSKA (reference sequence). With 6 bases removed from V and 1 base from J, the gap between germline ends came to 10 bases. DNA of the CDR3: TGCAGTGCCCCTACCCAATCCTACAATGAGCAGTTCTTC. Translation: CSAPTQSYNEQFF.

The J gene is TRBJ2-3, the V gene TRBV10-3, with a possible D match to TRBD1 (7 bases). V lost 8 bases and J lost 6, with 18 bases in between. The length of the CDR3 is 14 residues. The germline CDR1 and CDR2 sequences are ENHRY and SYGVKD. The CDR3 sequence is CAIRETGTGDTQYF. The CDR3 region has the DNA TGTGCCATCCGCGAGACAGGGACTGGGGATACGCAGTATTTT.

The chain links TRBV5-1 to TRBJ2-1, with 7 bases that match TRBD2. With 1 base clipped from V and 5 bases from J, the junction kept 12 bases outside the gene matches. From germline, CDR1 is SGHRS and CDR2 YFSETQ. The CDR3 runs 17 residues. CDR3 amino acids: CASSLRLAGGSHNEQFF. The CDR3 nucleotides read TGCGCCAGCAGCTTGAGACTAGCCGGAGGGAGCCACAATGAGCAGTTCTTC. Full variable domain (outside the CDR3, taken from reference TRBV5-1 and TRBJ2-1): KAGVTQTPRYLIKTRGQQVTLSCSPISGHRSVSWYQQTPGQGLQFLFEYFSETQRNKGNFPGRFSGRQFSNSRSEMNVSTLELGDSALYLCASSLRLAGGSHNEQFFGPGTRLTVL.

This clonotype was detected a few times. The CDR3 region has the DNA TGTGCTAGTGGTTCGCTCCGGGACAGGGGCGTGGGTGAGCAGTTCTTC. This codes for CASGSLRDRGVGEQFF. This chain joins TRBV12-5 and TRBJ2-1; 10 bases fit TRBD1. Germline CDR1 reads LGHNT; CDR2 reads FRNRAP. The CDR3 covers 16 residues. With 4 bases clipped from V and 9 bases from J, the junction kept 12 bases outside the gene matches. Filled out from reference TRBV12-5 and TRBJ2-1, the complete variable domain reads DARVTQTPRHKVTEMGQEVTMRCQPILGHNTVFWYRQTMMQGLELLAYFRNRAPLDDSGMPKDRFSAEMPDATLATLKIQPSEPRDSAVYFCASGSLRDRGVGEQFFGPGTRLTVL.

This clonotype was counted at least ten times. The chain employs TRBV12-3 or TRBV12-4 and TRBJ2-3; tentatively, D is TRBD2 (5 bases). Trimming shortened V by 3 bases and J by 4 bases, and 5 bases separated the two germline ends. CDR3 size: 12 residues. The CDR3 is CASSFSADTQYF. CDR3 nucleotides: TGTGCCAGCAGTTTTAGCGCAGATACGCAGTATTTT.

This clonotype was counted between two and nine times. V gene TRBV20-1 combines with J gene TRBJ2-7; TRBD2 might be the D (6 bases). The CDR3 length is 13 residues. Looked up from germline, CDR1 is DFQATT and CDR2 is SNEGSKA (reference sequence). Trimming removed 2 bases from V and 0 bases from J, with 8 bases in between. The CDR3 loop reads CSARTGSSYEQYF. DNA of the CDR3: TGCAGTGCTAGAACCGGGAGCTCCTACGAGCAGTACTTC.

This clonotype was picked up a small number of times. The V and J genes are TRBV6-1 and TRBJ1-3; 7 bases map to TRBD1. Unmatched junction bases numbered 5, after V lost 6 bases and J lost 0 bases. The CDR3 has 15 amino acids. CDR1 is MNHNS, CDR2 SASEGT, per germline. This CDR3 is CASSSDRSSGNTIYF. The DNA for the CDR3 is TGTGCCAGCAGCTCGGACAGGAGCTCTGGAAACACCATATATTTT.

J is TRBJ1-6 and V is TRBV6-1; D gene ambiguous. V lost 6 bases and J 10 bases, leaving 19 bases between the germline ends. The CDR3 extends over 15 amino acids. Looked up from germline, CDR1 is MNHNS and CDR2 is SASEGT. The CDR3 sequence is CASSQRRTPESPLHF. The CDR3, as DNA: TGTGCCAGCAGCCAACGACGGACTCCCGAGTCACCCCTCCACTTT.

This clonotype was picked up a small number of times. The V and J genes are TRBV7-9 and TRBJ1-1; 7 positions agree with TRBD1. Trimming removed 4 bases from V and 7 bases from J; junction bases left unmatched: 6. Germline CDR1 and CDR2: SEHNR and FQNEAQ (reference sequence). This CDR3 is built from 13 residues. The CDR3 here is CASSWGGQHEAFF. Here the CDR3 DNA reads TGTGCCAGCAGCTGGGGGGGACAGCATGAAGCTTTCTTT.

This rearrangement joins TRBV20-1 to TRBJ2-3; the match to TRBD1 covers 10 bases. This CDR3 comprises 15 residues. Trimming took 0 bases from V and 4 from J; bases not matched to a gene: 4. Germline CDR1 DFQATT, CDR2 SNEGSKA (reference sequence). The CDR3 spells CSAREGQGRPDTQYF. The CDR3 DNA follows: TGCAGTGCTAGAGAGGGACAGGGGAGACCAGATACGCAGTATTTT.

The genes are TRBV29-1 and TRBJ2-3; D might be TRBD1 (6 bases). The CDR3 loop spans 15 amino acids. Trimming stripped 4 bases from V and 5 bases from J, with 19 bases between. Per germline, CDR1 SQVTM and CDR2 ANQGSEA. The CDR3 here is CSVAERRGAVDTQYF. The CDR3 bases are TGCAGCGTTGCAGAGCGCAGGGGAGCCGTAGATACGCAGTATTTT.

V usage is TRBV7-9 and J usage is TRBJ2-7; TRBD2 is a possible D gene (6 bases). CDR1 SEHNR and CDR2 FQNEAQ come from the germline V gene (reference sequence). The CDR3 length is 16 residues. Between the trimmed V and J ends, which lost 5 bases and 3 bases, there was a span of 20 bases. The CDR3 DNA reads TGTGCCAGCAGCCCCCCCGGGGGAGCAGAGTTCTACGAGCAGTACTTC. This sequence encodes CASSPPGGAEFYEQYF.

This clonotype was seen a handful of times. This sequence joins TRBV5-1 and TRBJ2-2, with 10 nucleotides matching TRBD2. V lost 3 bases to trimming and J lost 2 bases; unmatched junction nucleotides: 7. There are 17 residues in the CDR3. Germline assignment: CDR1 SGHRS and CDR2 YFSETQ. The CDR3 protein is CASSWWASGRNTGELFF. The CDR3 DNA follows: TGCGCCAGCAGCTGGTGGGCTAGCGGGAGAAACACCGGGGAGCTGTTTTTT.